Following are 25 T cell receptor beta chains from one sample sequenced in a study of blood T cells in healthy people across ages. A second PCR of 7 to 11 cycles used a sample-barcoded 5' primer and a J-beta primer mix. TCRdb fed the 5' RACE reads into MiXCR, producing one record per CDR3 protein. Of 950,000 to 1,200,000 distinct CDR3 sequences listed, approximately 38% are singletons. Input material: blood. These receptors all stem from a young man in good health.

The gene calls are TRBV28 and TRBJ1-1, with D unclear. Germline V gene lookup returns CDR1 MDHEN and CDR2 SYDVKM. The CDR3 has 13 residues. Trimming took off 1 base at V and 6 bases at J, with 9 bases between the two ends. The DNA for the CDR3 is TGTGCCAGCAGTTTATCCAGGAGTGCTGAAGCTTTCTTT. It is translated as CASSLSRSAEAFF.

This chain joins TRBV4-2 and TRBJ2-1, with 15 bases lining up with TRBD2. Germline loops: CDR1 LGHNA, CDR2 YNFKEQ. The CDR3 is made up of 19 amino acids. V dropped 4 bases and J dropped 0; count of bases not matched to a gene: 7. Here the CDR3 DNA reads TGTGCCAGCAGCCCAAATGGACTAGCGGGGGGGCTCTCCTACAATGAGCAGTTCTTC. It codes for CASSPNGLAGGLSYNEQFF.

The chain combines TRBV4-3 with TRBJ1-4; D gene unclear. V was cut by 3 bases and J by 2 bases, with 4 bases left in between. This CDR3 comprises 13 residues. The germline gives CDR1 LGHNA, CDR2 YSLEER. Here the CDR3 reads CASSQGTNEKLFF. In DNA, the CDR3 is TGCGCCAGCAGCCAGGGGACTAATGAAAAACTGTTTTTT.

This clonotype showed up many times. This chain joins TRBV10-3 and TRBJ2-7; D is ambiguous. Germline CDR1 and CDR2: ENHRY and SYGVKD. Trimming took 5 bases from V and 3 from J, leaving 11 bases between them. This CDR3 contains 13 residues. The CDR3 DNA follows: TGTGCCATCAGTACCGGGTCCTTCTACGAGCAGTACTTC. This encodes CAISTGSFYEQYF.

The CDR3 region has the DNA TGTGCCAGTAGTATAGGACAACTAGCTAGCAATGAGCAGTTCTTC. This gives the protein CASSIGQLASNEQFF. J is TRBJ2-1 and V is TRBV19; D perhaps matches TRBD2 (6 bases). Germline V gene sequence: CDR1 LNHDA, CDR2 SQIVND (reference sequence). CDR3 size: 15 residues. Trimming pared 1 base from V and 6 bases from J, leaving 13 bases between.

The chain is built from TRBV5-1 and TRBJ2-1, with D maybe TRBD1 (6 bases). The germline V gene has CDR1 SGHRS and CDR2 YFSETQ. Trimming took 7 bases from V and 4 from J, leaving 12 bases between them. CDR3 length: 13 residues. CDR3 DNA: TGCGCCAGCGGCCAGGACAGTTACAATGAGCAGTTCTTC. Translation: CASGQDSYNEQFF.

This clonotype was counted a few times. V usage is TRBV20-1 and J usage is TRBJ2-1; 7 bases match TRBD2. CDR1 and CDR2 (germline): DFQATT, SNEGSKA (reference sequence). Unmatched junction bases numbered 12, after V lost 6 bases and J lost 7 bases. CDR3 length equals 14 residues. The CDR3 DNA reads as TGCAGTGCCCGCCAGCGGGGAGATGAGAATGAGCAGTTCTTC. It yields the protein CSARQRGDENEQFF.

The chain combines TRBV4-3 with TRBJ1-3; 9 nucleotides match TRBD1. This CDR3 is built from 14 residues. The trim removed 3 bases at V and 4 bases at J, leaving 1 base unmatched. The V gene's germline CDR1 is LGHNA and CDR2 YSLEER. CDR3 bases: TGCGCCAGCAGCCAGGACAGGGGCGGAAACACCATATATTTT. Its protein is CASSQDRGGNTIYF.

V is TRBV29-1 and J is TRBJ2-7, with D perhaps TRBD1 (5 bases). Deletions cut 3 bases from V and 7 bases from J, with 22 bases between. The CDR3 is 15 amino acids. The germline gives CDR1 SQVTM, CDR2 ANQGSEA. CDR3 sequence (DNA): TGCAGCGTTGACAGGGTCCGAATTACCTACAATGAGCAGTACTTC. It is translated as CSVDRVRITYNEQYF.

The rearrangement links TRBV7-8 to TRBJ1-1; tentatively, D is TRBD1 (5 bases). Germline V lookup: CDR1 SGHVS, CDR2 FQNEAQ. V was shortened by 5 bases and J by 3 bases, with 13 bases between the two germline ends. CDR3 length: 14 amino acids. For the CDR3, the DNA is TGTGCCAGCAGCCCAGGACACGGGCACACTGAAGCTTTCTTT. It encodes CASSPGHGHTEAFF. Together with reference TRBV7-8 and TRBJ1-1, the CDR3 gives the full variable domain: GAGVSQSPRYKVAKRGQDVALRCDPISGHVSLFWYQQALGQGPEFLTYFQNEAQLDKSGLPSDRFFAERPEGSVSTLKIQRTQQEDSAVYLCASSPGHGHTEAFFGQGTRLTVV.

This clonotype was counted between two and nine times. The CDR3 DNA follows: TGCAGTGCTACAGTAAACTATGGCTACACCTTC. As protein: CSATVNYGYTF. The chain recombines TRBV20-1 with TRBJ1-2; no reliable D call. V lost 4 bases, J lost 2 bases, and 5 bases lay in between. Germline V gene sequence: CDR1 DFQATT, CDR2 SNEGSKA (reference sequence). The length of the CDR3 is 11 residues.

This sequence joins TRBV18 and TRBJ1-5; tentative D call: TRBD1 (6 bases). V shed 0 bases and J shed 1 base, with 7 bases lying between them. This CDR3 comprises 15 residues. Germline-derived CDR1 and CDR2 are KGHSH and LQKENI. CDR3 bases: TGTGCCAGCTCACCACCCGGACAGAGCAATCAGCCCCAGCATTTT. This encodes CASSPPGQSNQPQHF.

CDR3: CASSSRALDREEGYTF. CDR3 coding DNA: TGCGCCAGCAGCTCCCGGGCCCTAGACAGGGAGGAGGGCTACACCTTC. The rearrangement uses TRBV5-1 and TRBJ1-2, with 7 bases that match TRBD1. Per the germline V gene, CDR1 is SGHRS and CDR2 is YFSETQ. The CDR3 is 16 amino acids. The V gene end was trimmed by 3 bases and the J gene end by 8 bases; junction bases not matched to a gene: 16.

This chain joins TRBV5-1 and TRBJ2-5; TRBD2 might be the D (6 bases). There are 14 residues in the CDR3. Trimming took off 3 bases at V and 11 bases at J, with 20 bases between the two ends. Germline V CDR1 and CDR2: SGHRS, YFSETQ. The CDR3: CASSWGDGILEQYF. CDR3 DNA sequence: TGCGCCAGCAGCTGGGGGGACGGAATTTTGGAGCAGTACTTC. The entire variable domain, with the rest obtained from reference TRBV5-1 and TRBJ2-5, is as follows: KAGVTQTPRYLIKTRGQQVTLSCSPISGHRSVSWYQQTPGQGLQFLFEYFSETQRNKGNFPGRFSGRQFSNSRSEMNVSTLELGDSALYLCASSWGDGILEQYFGPGTRLLVL.

The chain combines TRBV2 with TRBJ2-5, with D uncertain. Germline V gene data show CDR1 as SNHLY and CDR2 as FYNNEI. The CDR3 has 10 residues. V lost 7 bases, J lost 11 bases, and 11 bases lay in between. For the CDR3, the DNA is TGTGCCAGCATGTGGAATGAGCAGTACTTC. The encoded protein is CASMWNEQYF.

This chain joins TRBV6-2 or TRBV6-3 and TRBJ2-7, with a tentative D call TRBD1 (6 bases). The assigned J gene may be wrong: the sequence end matches TRBJ2-5 better. CDR1 and CDR2 (germline): MNHEY, SVGEGT. The CDR3 consists of 15 residues. CDR3 nucleotides: TGTGCCAGCAGTTACCCCGACTACAGGGAAGAGACCCAGTACTTC. Translation gives CASSYPDYREETQYF.

Only a few counts were recorded for this clonotype. CDR3 residues: CASSQETVGYEQYF. The CDR3 DNA is TGCGCCAGCAGCCAAGAGACAGTGGGGTACGAGCAGTACTTC. The chain has TRBV4-3 and TRBJ2-7, with a possible D match to TRBD1 (5 bases). This CDR3 is built from 14 residues. Germline V gene data show CDR1 as LGHNA and CDR2 as YSLEER. V was pared by 0 bases and J by 4 bases, with 10 bases between.

The chain has TRBV5-1 and TRBJ1-1, with TRBD1 as a possible D gene (5 bases). Trimming pared 0 bases from V and 5 bases from J, leaving 8 bases between. CDR1 is SGHRS and CDR2 is YFSETQ in the germline V gene. CDR3 size: 13 residues. The CDR3 region is CASSLEGETEAFF. The CDR3 DNA reads TGCGCCAGCAGCTTGGAAGGGGAGACTGAAGCTTTCTTT. The full variable domain, with the rest looked up from reference TRBV5-1 and TRBJ1-1, is KAGVTQTPRYLIKTRGQQVTLSCSPISGHRSVSWYQQTPGQGLQFLFEYFSETQRNKGNFPGRFSGRQFSNSRSEMNVSTLELGDSALYLCASSLEGETEAFFGQGTRLTVV.

This clonotype has just a few counts. The genes are TRBV6-6 and TRBJ1-4, with D possibly TRBD1 on 6 matching bases. The V gene's germline CDR1 is MNHNY and CDR2 SVGAGI (reference sequence). This CDR3 is built from 15 residues. Trimming stripped 5 bases from V and 6 bases from J, with 16 bases between. CDR3 residues: CASSTSGAQDEKLFF. CDR3 DNA: TGTGCCAGCAGTACCTCGGGGGCGCAGGATGAAAAACTGTTTTTT.

The chain employs TRBV12-3 or TRBV12-4 and TRBJ2-3; TRBD1 matches 9 bases. The CDR3 is made up of 15 amino acids. The trim removed 5 bases at V and 7 bases at J, leaving 10 bases unmatched. This CDR3 reads CASSQPGQGLNTQYF. The CDR3 bases are TGTGCCAGCAGTCAACCGGGACAGGGTCTGAATACGCAGTATTTT.

At least ten counts were recorded for this clonotype. CDR3 coding DNA: TGTGCCAGCAGCCAAGATTGGACCTCTGGGGCCAACGTCCTGACTTTC. Translating gives CASSQDWTSGANVLTF. The chain couples TRBV4-2 to TRBJ2-6; D gene ambiguous. CDR3 length: 16 residues. Germline assignment: CDR1 LGHNA and CDR2 YNFKEQ. V was trimmed by 0 bases and J by 0 bases, leaving 6 bases between them.

The V gene is TRBV12-3 or TRBV12-4, the J gene TRBJ1-6; TRBD1 is a possible D gene (5 bases). V was cut by 5 bases and J by 9 bases, with 14 bases left in between. The CDR3 extends over 14 amino acids. For the CDR3, the DNA is TGTGCCAGCAGTGGACACCTAGTCGGTTCACCCCTCCACTTT. Protein: CASSGHLVGSPLHF.

J is TRBJ1-1 and V is TRBV27; TRBD1 might be the D (5 bases). Between the trimmed V and J ends, which lost 6 bases and 4 bases, there was a span of 12 bases. CDR1 and CDR2 (germline): MNHEY, SMNVEV (reference sequence). The CDR3 extends over 13 amino acids. The CDR3 DNA sequence: TGTGCCAGCAGAATGGCGGGGGGCACTGAAGCTTTCTTT. As protein: CASRMAGGTEAFF.

V and J are TRBV12-3 or TRBV12-4 and TRBJ2-3, with D hard to call. The CDR3 consists of 12 residues. V was pared by 3 bases and J by 8 bases, with 9 bases between. CDR3 DNA: TGTGCCAGCAGTTTCGTCAAAGGTACGCAGTATTTT. This sequence encodes CASSFVKGTQYF.

The V call is TRBV20-1, the J call TRBJ2-2; 7 bases fit TRBD1. CDR3 length: 13 residues. Germline-derived CDR1 and CDR2 are DFQATT and SNEGSKA (reference sequence). Germline trimming cut 6 bases from V and 7 bases from J; bases unmatched to any gene: 8. CDR3 loop: CSAKTTGNGELFF. In DNA form, the CDR3 reads TGCAGTGCCAAAACGACAGGGAACGGGGAGCTGTTTTTT.